One T cell receptor (beta chain) is described in this entry. TCRdb re-called the 5' RACE reads through MiXCR, storing one row per CDR3 protein. In the table there are 93,000 or so distinct CDR3 sequences, 10% to 11% of which are singletons. The data belong to a study of neurological immune-mediated disorders. CDR1 and CDR2 from the germline V gene are SGHRS and YFSETQ. J gave up 4 bases and V 3 bases, and 15 bases lay outside the gene matches. This CDR3 region has 18 residues. Time point of the sample: longitudinal time-point 3. Source material was 2 million unsorted PBMCs, stored at -80 °C in RNAlater.

Sample: PBMCs. This receptor was taken from a female donor with HTLV-1-associated myelopathy (HAM/TSP). The V gene is TRBV5-1, the J gene TRBJ2-5, with 10 bases identical to TRBD2. CDR3 residues: CASSSISGGRRGAETQYF. DNA for the CDR3: TGCGCCAGCAGCTCGATTAGCGGGGGGCGCCGCGGGGCAGAGACCCAGTACTTC.